Sequencing of this TCR beta chain was carried out in a study of low-dose radiotherapy and immunotherapy resistance in tumors. About the study: Doses of 0.5 Gy per fraction every 2 weeks, totaling 6.5 Gy, went to Cohort 1.

CDR1 KGHDR and CDR2 SFDVKD come from the germline V gene. This CDR3 is built from 16 residues. V was clipped by 7 bases and J by 5 bases; unmatched bases: 5. The sample's time point: before trial treatment. Both TCRalpha and TCRbeta chains were reverse transcribed with V-gene-specific primers. TCRs underwent 15 to 20 PCR cycles of amplification with a constant-region primer and V-primer adapter. Amplification of the isolated mRNA used in vitro transcription. TCRdb re-called the reads with MiXCR, one entry per CDR3 protein. This table has roughly 76,000 distinct CDR3 sequences, 15% to 20% appearing once.

The sequencing here drew on PBMCs, taken before treatment. The receptor was derived from a male donor with prostate cancer. The V and J genes are TRBV24-1 and TRBJ2-1, with 15 bases matching TRBD2. CDR3 residues: CATSGTSGGLNNEQFF. For the CDR3, the DNA is TGTGCCACCAGCGGGACTAGCGGGGGGTTAAACAATGAGCAGTTCTTC.